Described below is a single TCR beta chain sequence and its context. Its antigen is unknown. The data were obtained in a study of response to subunit inactivated influenza vaccine. General observations from the study: It was suggested by the authors that few new T cells are recruited by each seasonal influenza vaccination.

CDR1 and CDR2 from the germline V gene are DFQATT and SNEGSKA (reference sequence). V was pared by 1 base and J by 2 bases, with 11 bases between. CDR3 length: 14 residues. TCRdb analysed the RT-PCR reads with MiXCR anew, one entry per CDR3 protein. This table holds more than 600,000 distinct CDR3 sequences, under 20% found once. The receptor comes from a man in his fifties or sixties who received an inactivated influenza vaccine. The sample in question was PBMCs from blood, obtained 5 days after vaccination. J is TRBJ2-5 and V is TRBV20-1, with a tentative D call TRBD1 (5 bases). DNA of the CDR3: TGCAGTGCTAGAGTTCAAAGGGGTCAAGAGACCCAGTACTTC. It translates to CSARVQRGQETQYF.